This T cell receptor (beta chain) was found in a study of T cells in women clearing cervical HPV infection listed by TCRdb under 2018. With respect to the entire study: Cases were 25 women with histologically confirmed HPV16-related CIN3 or worse, including a couple of invasive cancers. Among cases, blood sampling occurred a median of about 150 days after lesion detection, with an interquartile range of roughly 90 to 200 days. The controls were some 23 women whose single incident HPV16 infection cleared within 12 months with no development of precancer or cancer. Blood from cases was collected at the visit where the lesion was first found, while blood from controls was collected once the infection could no longer be detected. This exploratory proof-of-principle case-control study, nested within the Guanacaste HPV Natural History Study in Costa Rica, compared TCR repertoires among women with different cervical HPV16 outcomes. In the parent cohort, 10,049 women aged 18 or older were enrolled in Guanacaste, Costa Rica, during about 1993 to 1995 and then followed for approximately seven years. As quality controls, five blinded duplicates were added to each group, bringing the total to 60 or so samples made up of 50 or so participants and approximately ten replicates. Cases and controls were matched on year of sample collection and on age within five years. Cases had a median age of 34 years and controls had a median age of 38, with no significant differences in baseline characteristics. HLA typing was available for only a few women, so HLA type could not be excluded as a confounder.

Paper-wide results and their limitations: Because the number of T cells in each sample was unknown, differences in richness could reflect differing T-cell content rather than repertoire biology. Across sequencing depths, CIN3+ cases showed significantly higher TCR repertoire richness than controls, but evenness did not differ between the groups. Whether associations preceded infection or resulted from infection could not be shown with the cross-sectional design, and effector/memory subsets and HPV-specific T cells were not isolated. TRBV6-7 relative abundance was lower in cases than in controls (roughly 0.12% versus 0.17%; Bonferroni P = 0.0008). Cases were distinguished from controls with an estimated AUC of approximately 0.83 by random forest classifiers combining richness and V gene abundances.

TCR beta CDR3 regions were amplified by multiplex PCR from an average of about 1,300 ng genomic DNA per sample using the immunoSEQ assay. To correct primer bias, the assay used a complete synthetic TCR repertoire to set an amplification baseline. The amplicons were sequenced using the Illumina platform. Per the source publication's procedure: Sequence errors were corrected by clustering with frequency ratios and a modified nearest-neighbor algorithm, and the sequences were then analyzed in the immunoSEQ Analyzer using IMGT gene definitions. At each rarefaction depth, TCR richness and evenness were averaged across 20 rarefaction repeats, and any sample with fewer sequences than the depth was left out. Wilcoxon rank sum tests with FDR correction were used to compare V, D and J gene relative abundances between the groups. An intraclass correlation of roughly 96% for TCR richness and an average of about 80% across 65 to 70 gene segments were obtained from the blinded duplicates. The immuneACCESS repertoire file appears here via TCRdb, limited to in-frame rearrangements. These files lack a portion of the clones; in checked studies, under half of the deficit traces to unresolved V genes, and the cause of the others is not known. V, J and clone size were drawn from that table, and D and trimming were deduced from the DNA. The table of this sample itemizes under 40,000 clones. About 4.4% of the sample is in the top ten clones.

Every participant had a single incident cervical HPV16 infection, and prevalent HPV16 infections were excluded. Cervical HPV DNA was detected with MY09/MY11 PCR, and genotyping was done with dot-blot hybridization. Fifteen mL of heparinized blood was centrifuged, after which the buffy coat was aliquoted, frozen at -30 degrees C, and then stored at -80 degrees C. QIAGEN kits were used to extract genomic DNA from buffy coat specimens. A word on this clone: The antigen it recognizes is unknown. The read finishes 3 residues shy of the CDR3 end, and the germline J gene is used to complete it.

Reading the germline V gene gives CDR1 SGHRS and CDR2 YFSETQ. From V the trimming removes 0 bases and from J it removes 4 bases, while the gene matches leave 2 bases of the junction unaccounted for. The CDR3 numbers 14 residues from cysteine through phenylalanine. The CDR3 was read in part: 33 bases, with the frame set at base 1. The rearranged chain carries TRBV5-1 and TRBJ2-3, and 7 bases in between align with TRBD1. The sample taken for sequencing was blood buffy coat. The clonotype comes from a woman aged 18 to 75 with a cervical HPV16 infection that either progressed to CIN3+ or cleared (not recorded which). CDR3 bases read: TGCGCCAGCAGCTTGGGACAGGGTGCAGATACG. It is translated as CASSLGQGADT. The full CDR3 reads CASSLGQGADTQYF. Outside the CDR3, residues come from the reference TRBV5-1 and TRBJ2-3 proteins, so the full variable domain is: KAGVTQTPRYLIKTRGQQVTLSCSPISGHRSVSWYQQTPGQGLQFLFEYFSETQRNKGNFPGRFSGRQFSNSRSEMNVSTLELGDSALYLCASSLGQGADTQYFGPGTRLTVL.